These 7 T cell receptor beta chains came from one sample sequenced in a study of early T cells in non-severe SARS-CoV-2 infection. Each CDR3 protein is one row after TCRdb ran MiXCR on the 5' RACE reads. The sample lists about 34,000 distinct CDR3 sequences, more than 5% occurring once. The sequencing sample was made of whole blood. The receptors originated from an adult who was a healthcare worker with PCR-confirmed SARS-CoV-2 infection or an uninfected control (not recorded which).

This clonotype appeared many times. V usage is TRBV20-1 and J usage is TRBJ2-7, with D possibly TRBD2 on 6 matching bases. The germline V gene encodes CDR1 DFQATT and CDR2 SNEGSKA (reference sequence). This CDR3 contains 16 residues. The V end lost 1 base, the J end lost 0 bases, and 16 bases lay between the germline ends. The CDR3 DNA sequence: TGCAGTGCTAGAGCCAAGTCCGGGACTGGCTCCTACGAGCAGTACTTC. Translating it yields CSARAKSGTGSYEQYF.

The chain carries TRBV5-5 and TRBJ1-2; D is ambiguous. V lost 4 bases and J 3 bases, leaving 16 bases between the germline ends. The CDR3 contains 15 residues. Germline V gene lookup returns CDR1 SGHKS and CDR2 YYEKEE (reference sequence). CDR3 loop: CASSPEGRSYYGYTF. The CDR3 DNA follows: TGTGCCAGCAGCCCGGAAGGGCGGAGCTACTATGGCTACACCTTC.

This clonotype is termed medium-sized. The rearrangement uses TRBV29-1 and TRBJ1-2, with D unresolved. The CDR3 is 8 amino acids. The V end was cut by 3 bases, the J end by 7 bases, with 0 bases between. Germline V gene sequence: CDR1 SQVTM, CDR2 ANQGSEA. The CDR3 here is CSVDGYTF. In DNA form, the CDR3 reads TGCAGCGTTGATGGCTACACCTTC.

The sample holds a few counts of this clonotype. The chain links TRBV29-1 to TRBJ1-1; possibly TRBD1 for D (5 bases). The CDR3 extends over 11 amino acids. Trimming took off 3 bases at V and 5 bases at J, with 7 bases between the two ends. Germline V gives CDR1 SQVTM, CDR2 ANQGSEA. CDR3 in DNA: TGCAGCGTTGATGGGGGTACTGAAGCTTTCTTT. Translating gives CSVDGGTEAFF.

This clonotype was seen ten or more times. This chain joins TRBV7-9 and TRBJ1-2; possible D gene TRBD1, 5 bases. V dropped 1 base and J dropped 8 bases, with 11 bases sitting between them. The CDR3 totals 13 residues. Germline CDR1 SEHNR, CDR2 FQNEAQ (reference sequence). The CDR3 is CASSLVVGGGYTF. CDR3 DNA sequence: TGTGCCAGCAGCTTAGTTGTTGGGGGAGGCTACACCTTC.

This clonotype was detected ten times or more. CDR3 bases: TGCAGTGCTAGAGATCCAGCCCACTATGGCTACACCTTC. It codes for CSARDPAHYGYTF. V gene TRBV20-1 combines with J gene TRBJ1-2; D gene uncertain. V lost 0 bases and J lost 3, with 8 bases in between. From germline, CDR1 is DFQATT and CDR2 SNEGSKA (reference sequence). This CDR3 region has 13 residues.

This clonotype was seen ten or more times. The gene calls are TRBV11-2 and TRBJ2-5; D is ambiguous. V lost 1 base to trimming and J lost 4 bases, with 13 bases between them. CDR3 length: 15 residues. CDR1 SGHAT and CDR2 FQNNGV come from the germline V gene. The CDR3 spells CASSLVSGPGETQYF. The CDR3 DNA follows: TGTGCCAGCAGCTTAGTTTCCGGGCCCGGAGAGACCCAGTACTTC.